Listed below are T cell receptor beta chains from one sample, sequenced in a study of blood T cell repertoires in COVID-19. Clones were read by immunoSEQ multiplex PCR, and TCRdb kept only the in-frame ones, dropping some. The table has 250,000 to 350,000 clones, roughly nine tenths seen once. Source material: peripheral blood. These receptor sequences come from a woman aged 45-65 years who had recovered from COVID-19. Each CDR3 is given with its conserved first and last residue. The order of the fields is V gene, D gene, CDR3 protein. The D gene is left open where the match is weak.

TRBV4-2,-,CASSSRRTDGELFF
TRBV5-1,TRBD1,CASSLAAGGGTEAFF
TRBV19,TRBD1,CASSIRGRGGVGTEQFF
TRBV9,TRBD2,CASSAYGGAGTDTQYF
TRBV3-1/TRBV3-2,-,CASSQVARQETQYF
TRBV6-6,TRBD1,CASSQGAANYGYTF
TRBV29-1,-,CSVLSSNQPQHF
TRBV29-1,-,CSVENSPGANYGYTF
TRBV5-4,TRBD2,CASSLGGLAGAETQYF
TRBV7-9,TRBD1,CASSRGQINNEQFF
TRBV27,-,CASSYTGRPAGETQYF
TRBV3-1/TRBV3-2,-,CASSQVPERSFF
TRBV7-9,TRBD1,CASSSTGGHNQPQHF
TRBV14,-,CASSQDKRTANEKLFF
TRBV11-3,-,CASSLGGQGFTGELFF
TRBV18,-,CASSQKTREVFYGYTF
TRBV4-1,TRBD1,CASSQVKTGGTDLHF
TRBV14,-,CASSQRNRPATEAFF
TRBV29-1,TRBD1,CSVKQGGRDYGYTF
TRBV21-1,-,CASSKGGKGVVSNQPQHF
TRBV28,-,CASTGIGSYEQYF
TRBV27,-,CASSLWGLNTEAFF
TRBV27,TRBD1,CASTTGVTDTQYF
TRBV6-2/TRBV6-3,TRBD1,CASSSPTTGVLRDTQYF
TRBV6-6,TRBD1,CASSRTGGNYEQYF
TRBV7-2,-,CASSLGSGVLTDTQYF
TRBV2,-,CASNLAGLDQPQHF
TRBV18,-,CASSPTVASVYGYTF
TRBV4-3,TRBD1,CASSQDLTGSRKTQYF
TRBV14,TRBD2,CASSRASGPSYEQYF
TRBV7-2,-,CASSLGRGGLPQHF
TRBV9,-,CASSSSGGAINEQFF
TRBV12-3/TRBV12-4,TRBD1,CASSQWTGVGYTF
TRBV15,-,CATSTLRLGDNEQFF
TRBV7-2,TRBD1,CASSPGTAYQAFF
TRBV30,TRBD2,CAWTAGLAGTEQFF
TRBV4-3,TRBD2,CASSQEVLAGGSDTQYF
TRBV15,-,CATSRRSGPGSEKLFF
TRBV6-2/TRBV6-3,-,CASSYSRTTYNEQFF
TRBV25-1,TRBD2,CASSGLPGLAGSYEQYF
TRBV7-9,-,CASSFLLLLHF
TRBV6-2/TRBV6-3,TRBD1,CASSFAGTGPYIYGYTF
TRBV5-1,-,CASTVGGQYRRGYTF
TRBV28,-,CASSFLSGEAFF